This T cell receptor beta chain was found in a study of T-cell reconstitution after alpha-beta-depleted transplantation in children. Unique molecular identifiers tagged the TCRbeta library. TCRdb processed the PCR reads anew with MiXCR; each CDR3 protein has one entry. The table lists just over 950,000 distinct CDR3 sequences, around 30% of them singletons. This clonotype was seen a handful of times. What it binds is unknown. Regarding the study as a whole: At around two months after transplant, the alpha-beta T cells were reportedly derived from several hundred expanded clones that came from non-depleted graft cells. Surviving recipient T cells and intrathymic progenitors accounted for some patients' high TCRbeta diversity at day 60. T cells produced anew were the main source of T-cell counts and diversity one year after transplant.

This CDR3 comprises 15 residues. Trimming cost V 5 bases and J 1 base; bases outside gene matches: 7. From germline, CDR1 is SQVTM and CDR2 ANQGSEA. The specimen was PBMCs, mostly from graft donor cells, collected 360 days after TCRalphabeta/CD19-depleted stem cell transplant. This sequence joins TRBV29-1 and TRBJ2-1; 8 bases line up with TRBD1. This receptor was obtained from a boy in the first two years of life who had a stem cell transplant for SCID, so the T cells may come from the graft donor. The CDR3 nucleotides read TGCAGCGTTAAGGGCGACAGGGGTTCCTACAATGAGCAGTTCTTC. It translates to CSVKGDRGSYNEQFF.